One and the same sample provided the 2 T cell receptor beta chains below, sequenced in a study of CD4 T cells in relation to SARS-CoV-2 and coronaviruses. Their recognized antigens are unknown. Before the COVID-19 pandemic, during about 2010-2018, CD4+ T cells were taken from unexposed donors. CD4+ T cells were isolated from the cells after around eleven days of culture. Sequenced by immunoSEQ multiplex PCR; TCRdb stores in-frame clones only, minus some. The table has about 22,000 clones, 77% seen once. The sequenced sample consisted of CD4+ T cells from PBMCs, cultured in vitro. Receptors were obtained from a human donor in good health.

The chain is built from TRBV7-2 and TRBJ2-5, with TRBD2 matching 12 bases. With 6 bases clipped from V and 3 bases from J, the junction kept 5 bases outside the gene matches. CDR1 is SGHTA and CDR2 is FQGNSA in the germline V gene. The CDR3 covers 15 residues. CDR3 in amino acids: CASSQTSGGKETQYF. For the CDR3, the DNA is TGTGCCAGCAGTCAAACTAGCGGGGGGAAAGAGACCCAGTACTTC.

The chain has TRBV12-3 or TRBV12-4 and TRBJ1-4, with D possibly TRBD1 on 6 matching bases. V lost 8 bases, J lost 7 bases, and 14 bases lay in between. This CDR3 contains 13 residues. CDR3 in amino acids: CASRLQGSEKLFF. The CDR3 DNA follows: TGTGCCAGCCGGTTACAGGGCAGTGAAAAACTGTTTTTT.